The rows below give T cell receptor beta chains drawn from one sample of a study of shared T cell receptors in the human thymus. Sequencing was performed with immunoSEQ multiplex PCR; in TCRdb, only in-frame clones are kept and a portion is missing. The sample consists of hundreds of thousands of clones, roughly 88% of them appearing once. The same data also contributed to another study, on human thymus T cells.

The sample consisted of thymocytes. All receptors derive from a boy in the first two years of life with a congenital heart defect. The CDR3 runs from the conserved cysteine through the conserved F or W. A D gene is named only where the DNA matches it firmly. Some rows have no size entry. The others give once, few or many, or a class for an expanded clone.

D,size,V,J,DNA,CDR3
NA,NA,TRBV30,TRBJ1-1,TGTGCCTGGAGGCGGGGCCCAAACACTGAAGCTTTCTTT,CAWRRGPNTEAFF
NA,NA,TRBV6-5,TRBJ2-1,TGTGCCAGCAGTTCCTTGCGGGGATACAATGAGCAGTTCTTC,CASSSLRGYNEQFF
TRBD1,NA,TRBV2,TRBJ1-1,TGTGCCAGCAGTGAGCCCCAGGGGGCTGAAGCTTTCTTT,CASSEPQGAEAFF
TRBD2,NA,TRBV7-7,TRBJ2-2,TGTGCCAGCAGCTTATCTAGCCCTCGGGGGGGCACCGGGGAGCTGTTTTTT,CASSLSSPRGGTGELFF
TRBD2,NA,TRBV4-3,TRBJ2-7,TGCGCCAGCAGCCATCTACTTCCGGGGACTAGCGGGCAAAGCTCCTACGAGCAGTACTTC,CASSHLLPGTSGQSSYEQYF
NA,NA,TRBV11-2,TRBJ1-2,TGTGCCACCCAGCTTAGCATACCGAAAACTGTGGGCTACACCTTC,CATQLSIPKTVGYTF
TRBD1,NA,TRBV7-6,TRBJ1-1,TGTGCCAGCAGCTCAGACAGGGGGCGCACCACTGAAGCTTTCTTT,CASSSDRGRTTEAFF
NA,NA,TRBV28,TRBJ2-7,TGTGCCAGCAGATCGAGCGGACCCTTCTACGAGCAGTACTTC,CASRSSGPFYEQYF
NA,once,TRBV6-5,TRBJ1-2,TGTGCCAGCAGTCCCCCGGGTAACTATGGCTACACCTTC,CASSPPGNYGYTF
TRBD2,NA,TRBV5-4,TRBJ2-1,TGTGCCAGCAGTCGGGCTAGCGGGAGGGCCCCGGGCAATGAGCAGTTCTTC,CASSRASGRAPGNEQFF
TRBD2,NA,TRBV4-3,TRBJ2-3,TGCGCCAGCCGCACGACTAGCGAAAGCACAGATACGCAGTATTTT,CASRTTSESTDTQYF
NA,NA,TRBV11-2,TRBJ1-1,TGTGCCAGCACCCCGAGGGTCATTTGGAGGGATGGTATCTTT,CASTPRVIWRDGIF
NA,NA,TRBV7-2,TRBJ1-4,TGTGCCAGCAGCCCTCAGCTGGACAGTTCAACTAATGAAAAACTGTTTTTT,CASSPQLDSSTNEKLFF
NA,NA,TRBV4-1,TRBJ2-5,TGCGCCAGCAGCCAAGTAGAGCTAGGTGAGACCCAGTACTTC,CASSQVELGETQYF
TRBD2,NA,TRBV4-2,TRBJ2-1,TGTGCCAGCAGCCAACGTCCCCCGGGGGGCAATGAGCAGTTCTTC,CASSQRPPGGNEQFF
TRBD2,NA,TRBV2,TRBJ2-3,TGTGCCAGCAGTGAAAGGGGACTAGCGGGAGCAGATACGCAGTATTTT,CASSERGLAGADTQYF
TRBD2,once,TRBV5-1,TRBJ2-5,TGCGCCAGCAGCTATCTGACTAGCGGGAGAGGGGAGACCCAGTACTTC,CASSYLTSGRGETQYF
TRBD2,NA,TRBV9,TRBJ2-7,TGTGCCAGCAGCGTAGCTACGGGACTAGCGGCATCCTACGAGCAGTACTTC,CASSVATGLAASYEQYF
NA,NA,TRBV11-2,TRBJ2-7,TGTGCCAGCAGCTTCGGCAGGGGTCACTACGAGCAGTACTTC,CASSFGRGHYEQYF
NA,NA,TRBV5-8,TRBJ2-1,TGTGCCAGCAGCTTGGACTTACCCGTCTACAATGAGCAGTTCTTC,CASSLDLPVYNEQFF
TRBD1,few,TRBV19,TRBJ2-2,TGTGCCAGTAGTCCCCGGACAGGGGACAGTACGAACACCGGGGAGCTGTTTTTT,CASSPRTGDSTNTGELFF
TRBD1,NA,TRBV4-3,TRBJ2-1,TGCGCCAGCAGCCAAGGCGACAGGGGCGGGGACTACAATGAGCAGTTCTTC,CASSQGDRGGDYNEQFF
NA,NA,TRBV9,TRBJ1-1,TGTGCCAGCAGCGTACCCTTCCTCCGGTGTCCGAACACTGAAGCTTTCTTT,CASSVPFLRCPNTEAFF
NA,NA,TRBV28,TRBJ1-5,TGTGCCAGCCCCCCGGGGAAGAGGGCGGATCAGCCCCAGCATTTT,CASPPGKRADQPQHF
TRBD1,NA,TRBV15,TRBJ2-6,TGTGCCACCAGCAGAGCAGCGGACAGGGCTGGGGCCAACGTCCTGACTTTC,CATSRAADRAGANVLTF
NA,NA,TRBV4-3,TRBJ2-1,TGCGCCAGCAGCCGACGGAGCATTAATGAGCAGTTCTTC,CASSRRSINEQFF
NA,NA,TRBV6-5,TRBJ1-5,TGTGCCAGCAGTCTGTCAGGGGTACAGCCCCAGCATTTT,CASSLSGVQPQHF
TRBD1,NA,TRBV11-3,TRBJ2-2,TGTGCCAGCAGCTCATTGACAGGGGGCAACACCGGGGAGCTGTTTTTT,CASSSLTGGNTGELFF
TRBD2,once,TRBV7-3,TRBJ2-3,TGTGCCAGCAGCCATACTAGCGGGAGGCGATCTAGCACAGATACGCAGTATTTT,CASSHTSGRRSSTDTQYF